Below are 16 T cell receptor beta chains sequenced from a single sample in a study of blood T cells in healthy people across ages. The second PCR ran roughly 6 to 11 cycles with a sample-barcoded 5' primer and J-beta primers. TCRdb ran MiXCR on the 5' RACE reads and lists one entry per CDR3 protein. The data show roughly 2 million distinct CDR3 sequences, about 50% seen once. The sample taken for sequencing was blood. Every receptor here comes from a woman aged 40-49 years in good health.

This chain uses TRBV14 with TRBJ2-7, with D possibly matching TRBD2 (5 bases). CDR3 length: 15 residues. In germline, CDR1 is SGHDN, CDR2 FVKESK. The V and J ends lost 0 bases and 2 bases respectively, with 11 bases between them. The chain's CDR3 is CASSQEDFPTYEQYF. The CDR3 DNA reads TGTGCCAGCAGCCAAGAGGACTTTCCTACCTACGAGCAGTACTTC.

The chain combines TRBV10-3 with TRBJ2-3; 11 nucleotides line up with TRBD2. This CDR3 region has 15 residues. Germline CDR1 is ENHRY and CDR2 is SYGVKD. With V trimmed by 6 bases and J by 2 bases, 4 bases remained unmatched. The CDR3 loop is CAIRGTSGATDTQYF. CDR3 in DNA: TGTGCCATCAGGGGGACTAGCGGAGCCACAGATACGCAGTATTTT.

The gene calls are TRBV7-2 and TRBJ2-4; D gene unclear. The CDR3 loop spans 16 amino acids. Germline CDR1 is SGHTA and CDR2 is FQGNSA. V was clipped by 6 bases and J by 4 bases, with 19 bases between them. The CDR3 protein is CASSPPERTAKNIQYF. The CDR3 DNA reads as TGTGCCAGCAGTCCCCCCGAGAGAACAGCTAAAAACATTCAGTACTTC.

The chain recombines TRBV25-1 with TRBJ2-5; TRBD1 is a possible D gene (6 bases). The J call may be in error: the DNA end matches TRBJ2-7 better. CDR1 is MGHDK, CDR2 SYGVNS, per germline. The CDR3 is 15 residues long. The CDR3 nucleotides read TGTGCCAGCAGTGGATCCAAGAAGTGGGGGCACGAGCAGTACTTC. Translating gives CASSGSKKWGHEQYF.

V and J are TRBV20-1 and TRBJ1-5; D unclear. The V gene's germline CDR1 is DFQATT and CDR2 SNEGSKA (reference sequence). The ends were cut back, 1 base at V and 2 bases at J, with 15 bases in the middle. The CDR3 has 16 amino acids. The CDR3 here is CSARGADLSGNQPQHF. CDR3 nucleotides: TGCAGTGCTAGAGGGGCCGACCTCAGCGGCAATCAGCCCCAGCATTTT.

This clonotype was counted between two and nine times. The chain couples TRBV9 to TRBJ2-4; TRBD1 matches 8 bases. J gave up 2 bases and V 2 bases, and 21 bases lay outside the gene matches. CDR1 and CDR2 (germline): SGDLS, YYNGEE. The CDR3 has 21 residues. The CDR3 DNA follows: TGTGCCAGCAGCGTCTCAACCGGGACAGGCAGGGGTCTAACCACCAAAAACATTCAGTACTTC. Translation gives CASSVSTGTGRGLTTKNIQYF.

The CDR3 sequence: CASSLAGATGHEQYF. CDR3 sequence (DNA): TGTGCCAGCAGCTTAGCGGGGGCGACAGGCCACGAGCAGTACTTC. The V and J genes are TRBV7-9 and TRBJ2-5, with D maybe TRBD1 (6 bases). The J call may be in error: the DNA end matches TRBJ2-7 better. The CDR3 totals 15 residues. Germline lookup yields CDR1 SEHNR and CDR2 FQNEAQ (reference sequence).

The V and J genes are TRBV6-5 and TRBJ1-6; perhaps TRBD1 as D (5 bases). CDR3 length: 13 residues. V was cut by 6 bases and J by 6 bases, with 9 bases left in between. The germline CDR1 and CDR2 sequences are MNHEY and SVGAGI. The CDR3 nucleotides read TGTGCCAGCAGGGGACGGTTTAATTCACCCCTCCACTTT. Its protein product is CASRGRFNSPLHF.

This clonotype was detected only a few times. The J gene is TRBJ1-2, the V gene TRBV20-1, with 9 nucleotides matching TRBD1. Trimming at V came to 1 base and at J to 8 bases, leaving 14 bases not matched to a gene. The CDR3 contains 16 residues. From germline, CDR1 is DFQATT and CDR2 SNEGSKA (reference sequence). This CDR3 reads CSARAAGTGNEGGYTF. The CDR3 region has the DNA TGCAGTGCTAGAGCAGCCGGGACAGGGAATGAGGGCGGCTACACCTTC.

This chain links TRBV7-2 with TRBJ1-2; D is undetermined. There are 15 residues in the CDR3. The V gene's germline CDR1 is SGHTA and CDR2 FQGNSA. Trimming removed 2 bases at V and 5 bases at J, with 15 bases between. CDR3 amino acids: CTSSLYKGFLYGYTF. DNA for the CDR3: TGTACCAGCAGCTTATATAAGGGCTTCCTTTATGGCTACACCTTC.

This clonotype was observed a single time. The J gene is TRBJ2-1, the V gene TRBV6-2 or TRBV6-3; 7 nucleotides align to TRBD1. CDR1 is MNHEY, CDR2 SVGEGT, per germline. The V and J ends lost 0 bases and 7 bases, in that order; junction bases with no gene match: 15. The length of the CDR3 is 18 residues. CDR3 protein: CASSYSIDRARGRNEQFF. In DNA, the CDR3 is TGTGCCAGCAGTTACTCGATCGACAGGGCAAGGGGTAGGAATGAGCAGTTCTTC.

The chain employs TRBV7-8 and TRBJ2-4, with 10 bases fitting TRBD1. The J call may be in error: the DNA end matches TRBJ2-7 better. This CDR3 spans 14 amino acids. Germline values: CDR1 SGHVS, CDR2 FQNEAQ. CDR3 sequence (DNA): TGTGCCAGCAGCTGGGGGACAGGGGTGCACGAGCAGTACTTC. Translation gives CASSWGTGVHEQYF.

The chain combines TRBV6-5 with TRBJ2-3; 11 bases agree with TRBD2. V shed 0 bases, J shed 7 bases, and the junction held 6 bases outside the gene matches. The CDR3 is 16 residues long. Germline V gives CDR1 MNHEY, CDR2 SVGAGI. The DNA for the CDR3 is TGTGCCAGCAGTTACTCGACTAGCGGGGAGGGGAATACGCAGTATTTT. It yields the protein CASSYSTSGEGNTQYF.

CDR3 residues: CASSSPGVPPYF. The DNA for the CDR3 is TGTGCCAGCAGTTCTCCGGGGGTCCCTCCGTATTTT. The chain carries TRBV2 and TRBJ2-3, with a possible D match to TRBD2 (6 bases). The germline V gene has CDR1 SNHLY and CDR2 FYNNEI. Trimming stripped 5 bases from V and 14 bases from J, with 17 bases between. CDR3 size: 12 residues.

This clonotype was recorded a few times. V gene TRBV7-9 combines with J gene TRBJ2-7; possibly TRBD2 for D (7 bases). V lost 4 bases, J lost 4 bases, and 17 bases lay in between. The CDR3 length is 15 residues. Germline V gives CDR1 SEHNR, CDR2 FQNEAQ (reference sequence). CDR3 nucleotide sequence: TGTGCCAGCAGCTCGGGGGGCACGTTGGAGTACGAGCAGTACTTC. This encodes CASSSGGTLEYEQYF.

The table lists this clonotype with a few counts. The genes are TRBV6-6 and TRBJ2-4, with 8 bases aligning to TRBD1. This CDR3 region has 15 residues. Germline V lookup: CDR1 MNHNY, CDR2 SVGAGI (reference sequence). Losses at the gene ends were 5 bases for V and 4 bases for J; bases not matched to a gene: 7. The CDR3 here is CASSELTGGKNIQYF. The DNA for the CDR3 is TGTGCCAGCAGTGAGCTCACAGGGGGGAAAAACATTCAGTACTTC.